Following are 7 T cell receptor beta chains from one sample sequenced in a study of Ad26.COV2.S vaccination and SARS-CoV-2 variants. Using immunoSEQ multiplex PCR, the repertoire was profiled, and TCRdb retains in-frame clones only, with some absent. The sample holds fewer than 600,000 clones, 70% to 90% seen once. Stated treatment: around 19 received Ad26.COV2.S at low or high dose, single or two shots; 5 received placebo; per-sample allocation not given. Sampling happened 63 days after the first vaccine or placebo injection. The starting material was peripheral blood, obtained in a trial of Ad26.COV2.S vaccine versus placebo. The origin of the receptors is a person aged 18-65 years who received the Ad26.COV2.S COVID-19 vaccine or a placebo.

The chain employs TRBV27 and TRBJ2-3; D not certain. CDR3 length: 13 residues. Trimming shortened V by 5 bases and J by 5 bases, and 11 bases separated the two germline ends. Germline assignment: CDR1 MNHEY and CDR2 SMNVEV (reference sequence). The CDR3 DNA reads as TGTGCCAGCAGTCTAAGAGACGTAGATACGCAGTATTTT. Amino acids: CASSLRDVDTQYF.

The rearrangement links TRBV19 to TRBJ1-1; a weak D match, TRBD1 (5 bases). Germline values: CDR1 LNHDA, CDR2 SQIVND (reference sequence). Trimming pared 4 bases from V and 1 base from J, leaving 10 bases between. This CDR3 comprises 14 residues. CDR3 in amino acids: CASSNQGSNTEAFF. The CDR3 DNA reads TGTGCCAGTAGTAATCAGGGCTCGAACACTGAAGCTTTCTTT. Looking up the rest from reference TRBV19 and TRBJ1-1 gives the full variable domain: DGGITQSPKYLFRKEGQNVTLSCEQNLNHDAMYWYRQDPGQGLRLIYYSQIVNDFQKGDIAEGYSVSREKKESFPLTVTSAQKNPTAFYLCASSNQGSNTEAFFGQGTRLTVV.

The V call is TRBV11-2, the J call TRBJ2-3; possibly TRBD2 for D (6 bases). Germline assignment: CDR1 SGHAT and CDR2 FQNNGV. This CDR3 region has 14 residues. Deletions cut 8 bases from V and 4 bases from J, with 16 bases between. The CDR3 nucleotides read TGTGCCAGCCGTGGGGGGAGCAGCGCAGATACGCAGTATTTT. Translating it yields CASRGGSSADTQYF. Looking up the rest from reference TRBV11-2 and TRBJ2-3 gives the full variable domain: EAGVAQSPRYKIIEKRQSVAFWCNPISGHATLYWYQQILGQGPKLLIQFQNNGVVDDSQLPKDRFSAERLKGVDSTLKIQPAKLEDSAVYLCASRGGSSADTQYFGPGTRLTVL.

The gene calls are TRBV5-1 and TRBJ2-7; D is perhaps TRBD1 or TRBD2 (6 bases each). Germline V gene data show CDR1 as SGHRS and CDR2 as YFSETQ. Trimming removed 4 bases from V and 4 bases from J, with 9 bases in between. The CDR3 consists of 12 residues. The CDR3 DNA reads TGCGCCAGCAGCCGGGGGCAGTACGAGCAGTACTTC. Translating it yields CASSRGQYEQYF.

The chain uses TRBV7-9 and TRBJ1-5, with D perhaps matching TRBD1 (5 bases). The CDR3 is made up of 14 amino acids. CDR1 is SEHNR, CDR2 FQNEAQ, per germline (reference sequence). V gave up 1 base and J gave up 2 bases, with 6 bases separating them. The CDR3 sequence is CASSLGGGNQPQHF. CDR3 coding DNA: TGTGCCAGCAGCTTAGGAGGGGGCAATCAGCCCCAGCATTTT. The entire variable domain, with the rest obtained from reference TRBV7-9 and TRBJ1-5, is as follows: DTGVSQNPRHKITKRGQNVTFRCDPISEHNRLYWYRQTLGQGPEFLTYFQNEAQLEKSRLLSDRFSAERPKGSFSTLEIQRTEQGDSAMYLCASSLGGGNQPQHFGDGTRLSIL.

This rearrangement joins TRBV7-9 to TRBJ2-7; D is unresolved. Trimming took 2 bases from V and 3 from J, leaving 5 bases between them. Germline CDR1 reads SEHNR; CDR2 reads FQNEAQ (reference sequence). This CDR3 comprises 12 residues. In nucleotides, the CDR3 is TGTGCCAGCAGCTTAACCGTCTACGAGCAGTACTTC. Protein product: CASSLTVYEQYF.

This clone was counted a single time. This chain connects TRBV23-1 to TRBJ2-5; TRBD2 agrees at 7 bases. TRBV23-1 is sorted into the ORF group, with uncertain function. With V trimmed by 0 bases and J by 2 bases, 9 bases remained unmatched. The length of the CDR3 is 17 residues. The CDR3 sequence is CASSQSSAGCRQETQYF. The CDR3 bases are TGCGCCAGCAGTCAATCCTCAGCGGGATGTAGGCAAGAGACCCAGTACTTC.